The 7 T cell receptor beta chains presented below share a single source sample, sequenced in a study of T cells in Graves' hyperthyroidism and ophthalmopathy. Using RNA transcripts as the source, TCR beta CDR3 regions were amplified. HTBI primers were the set used in a first-round RT-PCR of the TCR CDR3. TCRdb called the multiplex PCR reads again in MiXCR, with one record for every CDR3 protein. In the table there are over 500,000 distinct CDR3 sequences, 12% to 15% of which are singletons. Input material: blood. The receptors stem from a woman aged 40-49 years with Graves' hyperthyroidism.

This clonotype was detected many times. The CDR3 sequence is CASSLEDRDRGRNEQFF. In DNA form, the CDR3 reads TGTGCCAGCAGCCTGGAGGACCGGGACAGGGGCCGCAATGAGCAGTTCTTC. The rearrangement joins TRBV7-8 to TRBJ2-1; 10 nucleotides align to TRBD1. The CDR3 is 17 residues long. Germline V CDR1 and CDR2: SGHVS, FQNEAQ. The V segment lost 5 bases and the J segment 6 bases; nucleotides outside the gene matches: 13.

This clonotype has ten or more counts. The chain couples TRBV12-3 or TRBV12-4 to TRBJ2-1; 9 nucleotides match TRBD2. The trim removed 6 bases at V and 0 bases at J, leaving 9 bases unmatched. The CDR3 loop spans 17 amino acids. The CDR3 loop reads CASSPTSGSTSYNEQFF. In DNA, the CDR3 is TGTGCCAGCAGCCCGACTAGCGGCTCAACCTCCTACAATGAGCAGTTCTTC.

This clonotype was seen repeatedly, ten times or more. The J gene is TRBJ2-3, the V gene TRBV20-1, with 16 nucleotides matching TRBD2. This CDR3 comprises 17 residues. The trim removed 5 bases at V and 2 bases at J, leaving 7 bases unmatched. Germline V lookup: CDR1 DFQATT, CDR2 SNEGSKA (reference sequence). The DNA of the CDR3 is TGCAGTGCTTCTCCGGGACTAGCGGGAGGGGTCACAGATACGCAGTATTTT. It encodes CSASPGLAGGVTDTQYF.

V and J are TRBV7-9 and TRBJ2-6, with D perhaps TRBD2 (5 bases). V was pared by 5 bases and J by 7 bases, with 27 bases between. CDR3 size: 19 residues. Germline CDR1 SEHNR, CDR2 FQNEAQ (reference sequence). Written as DNA, the CDR3 is TGTGCCAGCAGCCCCCTAAGTAACCCCGGGATTCTTGGAGCCAACGTCCTGACTTTC. It translates to CASSPLSNPGILGANVLTF.

Details on this clonotype: A much larger clone differs from this one at a single base, so this may be a read error. The rearrangement joins TRBV5-1 to TRBJ2-7, with a possible D match to TRBD1 (6 bases). The germline V gene encodes CDR1 SGHRS and CDR2 YFSETQ. V lost 0 bases and J 3 bases, leaving 10 bases between the germline ends. The length of the CDR3 is 14 residues. The CDR3 region is CASSLEVTGYEQYF. The CDR3 DNA sequence: TGCGCCAGCAGCTTGGAGGTGACAGGCTACGAGCAGTACTTC.

The chain uses TRBV6-9 and TRBJ2-7, with 8 bases identical to TRBD1. CDR3 length equals 15 residues. In germline, CDR1 is MNHGY, CDR2 SVAAGI. Germline trimming cut 2 bases from V and 6 bases from J; bases unmatched to any gene: 9. The CDR3 DNA reads as TGTGCCAGCAGTTATAATCCGCAGGGGGCGGGCGAGCAGTACTTC. This translates into CASSYNPQGAGEQYF.

This clonotype was seen a few times. The V call is TRBV7-3, the J call TRBJ2-1; possible D gene TRBD2, 6 bases. The CDR3 has 14 residues. Germline CDR1 reads SGHTA; CDR2 reads FQGTGA. The V and J ends lost 5 bases and 6 bases respectively, with 14 bases between them. DNA for the CDR3: TGTGCCAGCAGCACGGGACTCCACCCCAATGAGCAGTTCTTC. This encodes CASSTGLHPNEQFF.